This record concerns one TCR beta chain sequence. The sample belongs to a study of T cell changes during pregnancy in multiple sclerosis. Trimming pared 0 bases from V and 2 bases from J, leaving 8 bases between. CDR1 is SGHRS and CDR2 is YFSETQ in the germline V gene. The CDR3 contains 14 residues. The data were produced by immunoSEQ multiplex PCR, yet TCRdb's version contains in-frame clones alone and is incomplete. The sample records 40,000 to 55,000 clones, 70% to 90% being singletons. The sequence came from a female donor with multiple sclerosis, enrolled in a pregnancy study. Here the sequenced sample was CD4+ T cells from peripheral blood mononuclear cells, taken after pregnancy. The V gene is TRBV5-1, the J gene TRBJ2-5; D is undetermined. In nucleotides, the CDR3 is TGCGCCAGCAGCTTGGCATCAGTTCAAGAGACCCAGTACTTC. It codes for CASSLASVQETQYF.